The present T cell receptor beta chain was sequenced within a study of cytomegalovirus exposure and HLA in healthy donors. About the research overall: HLA-typed donors were the source of around 80 million unique TCRs, which an early data release held.

60 Vbeta and 13 Jbeta primers were used in PCR. The protocol was immunoSEQ multiplex PCR, while the TCRdb copy is restricted to in-frame clones and leaves out a portion. The sample has 95,000 to 150,000 clones; about 62% are singletons. The origin of this receptor is a woman aged 40 to 50 in good health and CMV-seropositive. Sequenced sample: PBMCs.

In nucleotides, the CDR3 is TGTGCCAGCAGCTTGGGGGCTCCAGGGGGCCATGAGCAGTTCTTC. Translating it yields CASSLGAPGGHEQFF. The chain has TRBV5-4 and TRBJ2-1; 8 bases are shared with TRBD1. CDR3 length equals 15 residues. The J segment lost 8 bases and the V segment lost 0 bases, leaving 7 bases of the junction unmatched. The germline V gene has CDR1 SGHNT and CDR2 YYREEE (reference sequence).